These 17 T cell receptor beta chains originate from one sample sequenced in a study of cytomegalovirus exposure and HLA in healthy donors. PCR was performed using 60 Vbeta and 13 Jbeta primers. Measured with immunoSEQ multiplex PCR; TCRdb has only the in-frame clones, and not every one. Counted here are about 140,000 clones, over 70% occurring once; the ten biggest clones make up 1.5% to 2%. Sequencing was carried out using PBMCs. These receptors were taken from a middle-aged woman in good health and CMV-seronegative.

The gene calls are TRBV6-1 and TRBJ2-2; perhaps TRBD1 as D (5 bases). The V end lost 1 base, the J end lost 2 bases, and 11 bases lay between the germline ends. The germline V gene encodes CDR1 MNHNS and CDR2 SASEGT. This CDR3 is built from 16 residues. CDR3 residues: CASSEEGRANTGELFF. The CDR3 region has the DNA TGTGCCAGCAGTGAAGAAGGCAGGGCAAACACCGGGGAGCTGTTTTTT.

This chain joins TRBV4-1 and TRBJ2-6; a possible D gene is TRBD1 (6 bases). The CDR3 has 18 residues. CDR1 and CDR2 (germline): MGHRA, YSYEKL. V lost 0 bases and J lost 0, with 12 bases in between. Written as DNA, the CDR3 is TGCGCCAGCAGCCAAGAAGGGGGACGGCCCTCTGGGGCCAACGTCCTGACTTTC. It is translated as CASSQEGGRPSGANVLTF.

This clone was recorded a few times. The chain links TRBV10-2 to TRBJ1-1, with 8 bases fitting TRBD1. Per the germline V gene, CDR1 is WSHSY and CDR2 is SAAADI. The CDR3 contains 15 residues. V trimming: 6 bases; J trimming: 1 base; junction bases outside the gene matches: 7. The CDR3 protein is CASRDRVYENTEAFF. The CDR3 DNA follows: TGCGCCAGCAGGGACAGGGTGTACGAGAACACTGAAGCTTTCTTT.

V is TRBV23-1 and J is TRBJ2-5; 8 nucleotides align to TRBD1. TRBV23-1 is classed as an ORF, of uncertain function. V shed 2 bases and J 4 bases; nucleotides not matched to a gene: 6. The CDR3 has 15 residues. The CDR3 is CASSQRQGRRETQYF. The DNA for the CDR3 is TGCGCCAGCAGTCAACGACAGGGGAGGCGAGAGACCCAGTACTTC.

The V gene is TRBV6-1, the J gene TRBJ1-5; no reliable D call. This CDR3 has 18 amino acids. In germline, CDR1 is MNHNS, CDR2 SASEGT. V dropped 4 bases and J dropped 0 bases, with 19 bases sitting between them. CDR3 nucleotide sequence: TGTGCCAGCAGTGTCAGGCCGCCCCGTTTCTATAGCAATCAGCCCCAGCATTTT. Amino acids: CASSVRPPRFYSNQPQHF.

Here the CDR3 reads CATSTRQGVNQPQHF. The CDR3 bases are TGTGCCACCAGCACCCGACAGGGAGTGAATCAGCCCCAGCATTTT. The J gene is TRBJ1-5, the V gene TRBV15; 7 bases align to TRBD1. The CDR3 consists of 15 residues. V trimming: 4 bases; J trimming: 4 bases; junction bases outside the gene matches: 7. Germline assignment: CDR1 LNHNV and CDR2 YYDKDF (reference sequence).

V usage is TRBV29-1 and J usage is TRBJ2-7; the D gene is possibly TRBD1 (6 bases). The V end lost 4 bases, the J end lost 3 bases, and 16 bases lay between the germline ends. The CDR3 is 14 amino acids. Germline V gives CDR1 SQVTM, CDR2 ANQGSEA. The DNA for the CDR3 is TGCAGCGTTGTGGGGACGGGACAAGGCTACGAGCAGTACTTC. This translates into CSVVGTGQGYEQYF.

This clone was detected only a few times. This chain links TRBV6-1 with TRBJ2-7; TRBD1 agrees at 7 bases. The CDR3 totals 13 residues. Germline lookup yields CDR1 MNHNS and CDR2 SASEGT. Unmatched junction bases numbered 2, after V lost 6 bases and J lost 0 bases. The CDR3 region has the DNA TGTGCCAGCAGGACAGGGAGCTCCTACGAGCAGTACTTC. As protein: CASRTGSSYEQYF.

The chain carries TRBV9 and TRBJ2-6; D is perhaps TRBD2 (6 bases). Looked up from germline, CDR1 is SGDLS and CDR2 is YYNGEE. This CDR3 has 15 amino acids. V shed 8 bases and J shed 2 bases, with 14 bases lying between them. The CDR3 protein is CASEAGSTGANVLTF. The CDR3, as DNA: TGTGCCAGTGAGGCGGGATCAACTGGGGCCAACGTCCTGACTTTC.

V gene TRBV6-1 combines with J gene TRBJ2-7, with 10 bases that match TRBD1. Germline assignment: CDR1 MNHNS and CDR2 SASEGT. The CDR3 has 15 amino acids. V dropped 6 bases and J dropped 2; count of bases not matched to a gene: 7. For the CDR3, the DNA is TGTGCCAGCAGGGGCACGGACAGGGGGGCCTACGAGCAGTACTTC. It translates to CASRGTDRGAYEQYF.

The chain joins TRBV7-9 to TRBJ2-3, with TRBD2 matching over 12 bases. V lost 5 bases and J lost 8; bases outside the gene matches: 8. In germline, CDR1 is SEHNR, CDR2 FQNEAQ (reference sequence). The CDR3 covers 15 residues. The CDR3: CASSLTSGGTPTQYF. The CDR3 DNA reads as TGTGCCAGCAGCCTAACTAGCGGGGGGACCCCTACGCAGTATTTT.

This clone was counted between two and nine times. The chain employs TRBV6-1 and TRBJ1-5; D is undetermined. The CDR3 is 15 amino acids. Germline V CDR1 and CDR2: MNHNS, SASEGT. Deletions cut 0 bases from V and 6 bases from J, with 12 bases between. Here the CDR3 DNA reads TGTGCCAGCAGTGAAGCGACGGGGTCGGTTCAGCCCCAGCATTTT. Amino acids: CASSEATGSVQPQHF.

The rearrangement uses TRBV28 and TRBJ1-2; D is ambiguous. Germline V gene lookup returns CDR1 MDHEN and CDR2 SYDVKM. The CDR3 runs to 14 residues. Trimming stripped 5 bases from V and 4 bases from J, with 14 bases between. CDR3 bases: TGTGCCAGCAGTCCCCCAAGGAGGAGCTATGGCTACACCTTC. Protein sequence: CASSPPRRSYGYTF.

This clone turned up a few times. V and J are TRBV2 and TRBJ1-1, with 9 nucleotides matching TRBD1. The junction had 5 bases not matched to a gene; V was cut back by 7 bases and J by 5 bases. The germline CDR1 and CDR2 sequences are SNHLY and FYNNEI. The length of the CDR3 is 13 residues. As DNA, the CDR3 is TGTGCCAGCATGCTACAGGGGGCGACTGAAGCTTTCTTT. Residues: CASMLQGATEAFF.

CDR3 region: CASSAGSQETQYF. CDR3 sequence (DNA): TGTGCCAGCAGCGCCGGTTCCCAAGAGACCCAGTACTTC. The genes are TRBV7-9 and TRBJ2-5; D not certain. Trimming took off 5 bases at V and 1 base at J, with 8 bases between the two ends. Germline CDR1 reads SEHNR; CDR2 reads FQNEAQ (reference sequence). The CDR3 has 13 amino acids.

The chain uses TRBV5-1 and TRBJ2-3; possibly TRBD1 for D (5 bases). This CDR3 spans 15 amino acids. With 0 bases removed from V and 2 bases from J, the gap between germline ends came to 10 bases. Germline loops: CDR1 SGHRS, CDR2 YFSETQ. CDR3 sequence (DNA): TGCGCCAGCAGCTTGGCACAGGCTATCACAGATACGCAGTATTTT. Amino acids: CASSLAQAITDTQYF.

This rearrangement joins TRBV28 to TRBJ1-4; D possibly corresponds to TRBD1 (5 bases). The CDR3 is made up of 16 amino acids. Between the trimmed V and J ends, which lost 7 bases and 3 bases, there was a span of 18 bases. CDR1 MDHEN and CDR2 SYDVKM come from the germline V gene. CDR3 in DNA: TGTGCCAGCACCCCGCAGGGCACAGGAGCTAATGAAAAACTGTTTTTT. Its translation is CASTPQGTGANEKLFF.